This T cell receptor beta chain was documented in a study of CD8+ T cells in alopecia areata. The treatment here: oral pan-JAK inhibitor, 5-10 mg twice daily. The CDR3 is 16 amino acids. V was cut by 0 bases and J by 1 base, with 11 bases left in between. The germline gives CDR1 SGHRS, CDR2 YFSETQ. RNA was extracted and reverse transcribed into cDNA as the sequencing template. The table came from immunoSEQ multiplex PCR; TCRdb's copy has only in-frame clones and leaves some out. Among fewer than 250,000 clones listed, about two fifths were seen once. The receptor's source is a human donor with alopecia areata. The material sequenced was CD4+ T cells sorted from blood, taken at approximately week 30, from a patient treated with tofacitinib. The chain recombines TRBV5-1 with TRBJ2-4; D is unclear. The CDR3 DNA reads TGCGCCAGCAGCTTGGTTCTGGGAATGGCCAAAAACATTCAGTACTTC. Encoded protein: CASSLVLGMAKNIQYF.